This entry describes one T cell receptor (beta chain). Generated by immunoSEQ multiplex PCR, the TCRdb table keeps only in-frame clones and is missing some. The repertoire has approximately 250,000 clones, about 86% of them found once; the top ten carry roughly 1.8%. The data belong to a study of blood T cell repertoires in COVID-19. The V gene's germline CDR1 is MGHRA and CDR2 YSYEKL. The CDR3 runs to 17 residues. Trimming took 1 base from V and 4 from J; bases not matched to a gene: 6. Sequenced: peripheral blood. The sequence came from a man younger than 40 with active or convalescent COVID-19. This chain links TRBV4-1 with TRBJ1-6, with 8 bases identical to TRBD1. The CDR3 protein is CASSQAGTGKYNSPLHF. CDR3 nucleotides: TGCGCCAGCAGCCAAGCAGGGACAGGAAAATATAATTCACCCCTCCACTTT.